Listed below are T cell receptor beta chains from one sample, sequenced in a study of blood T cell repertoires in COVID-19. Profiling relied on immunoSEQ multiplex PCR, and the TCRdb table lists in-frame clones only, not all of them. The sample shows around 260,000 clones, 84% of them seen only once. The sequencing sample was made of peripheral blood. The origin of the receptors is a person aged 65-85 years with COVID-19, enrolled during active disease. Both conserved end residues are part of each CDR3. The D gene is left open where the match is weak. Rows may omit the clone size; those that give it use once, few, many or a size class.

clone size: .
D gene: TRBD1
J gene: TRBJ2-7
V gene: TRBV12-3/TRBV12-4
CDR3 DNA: TGTGCCAGCAGTTTAACAGGGGGCTACGAGCAGTACTTC
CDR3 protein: CASSLTGGYEQYF

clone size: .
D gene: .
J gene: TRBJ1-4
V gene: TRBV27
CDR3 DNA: TGTGCCAGCAGTTTATTGGGCCCAACAACGCGAGCTGAAAAACTGTTTTTT
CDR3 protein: CASSLLGPTTRAEKLFF

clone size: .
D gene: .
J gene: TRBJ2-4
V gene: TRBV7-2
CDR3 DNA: TGTGCCAGCAGCTCCACGGCGGCCCCGCTAGCCAAAAACATTCAGTACTTC
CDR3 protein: CASSSTAAPLAKNIQYF

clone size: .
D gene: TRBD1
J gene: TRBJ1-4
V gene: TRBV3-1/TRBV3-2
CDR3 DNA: TGTGCCAGCAGCCGAGCAGAGGGACAGGCCGCTGAAAAACTGTTTTTT
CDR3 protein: CASSRAEGQAAEKLFF

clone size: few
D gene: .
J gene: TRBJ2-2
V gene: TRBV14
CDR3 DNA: TGTGCCAGCAGCGCCCCCCTCCGGACCGGGGAGCTGTTTTTT
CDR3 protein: CASSAPLRTGELFF

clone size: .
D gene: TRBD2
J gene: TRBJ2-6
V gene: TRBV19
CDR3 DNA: TGTGCCAGTAGTGCGGCCGGCCGGGGGGGATTTGGGGCCAACGTCCTGACTTTC
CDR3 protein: CASSAAGRGGFGANVLTF

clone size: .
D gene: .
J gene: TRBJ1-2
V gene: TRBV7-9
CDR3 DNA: TGTGCCAGCAGCTTAACGTTGAGGGAGGATGGCTACACCTTC
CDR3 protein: CASSLTLREDGYTF

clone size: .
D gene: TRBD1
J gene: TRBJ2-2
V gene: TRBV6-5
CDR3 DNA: TGTGCCAGCAGGATAGGACAGGGGTTCACCGGGGAGCTGTTTTTT
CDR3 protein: CASRIGQGFTGELFF

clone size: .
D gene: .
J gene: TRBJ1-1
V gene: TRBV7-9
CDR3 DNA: TGTGCCAGCAGCGACACAGGGTCCTCTGAAGCTTTCTTT
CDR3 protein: CASSDTGSSEAFF

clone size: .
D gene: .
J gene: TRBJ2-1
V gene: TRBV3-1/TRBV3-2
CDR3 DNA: TGTGCCAGCAGCCAAAACGGACTAACCTACAATGAGCAGTTCTTC
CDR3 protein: CASSQNGLTYNEQFF

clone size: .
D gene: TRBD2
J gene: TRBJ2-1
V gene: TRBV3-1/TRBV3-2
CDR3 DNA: TGTGCCAGCAGCCAAGTGGGACTAGCGGGAGTAGACAGTGAGCAGTTCTTC
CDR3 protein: CASSQVGLAGVDSEQFF

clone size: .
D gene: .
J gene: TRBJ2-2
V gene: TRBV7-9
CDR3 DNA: TGTGCCAGCAGCCGAGCCGGGGCGAACACCGGGGAGCTGTTTTTT
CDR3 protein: CASSRAGANTGELFF

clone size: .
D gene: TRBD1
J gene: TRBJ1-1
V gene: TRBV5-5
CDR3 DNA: TGTGCCAGCAGCTTGAGTGACAGGGTCGGTGAAGCTTTCTTT
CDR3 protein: CASSLSDRVGEAFF

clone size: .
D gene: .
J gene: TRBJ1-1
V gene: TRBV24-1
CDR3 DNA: TGTGCCACCAGTGATATTATGAACACTGAAGCTTTCTTT
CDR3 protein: CATSDIMNTEAFF

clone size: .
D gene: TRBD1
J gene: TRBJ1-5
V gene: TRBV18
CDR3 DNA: TGTGCCAGCTCACCAACAGGGGGAGGGGATCAGCCCCAGCATTTT
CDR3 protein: CASSPTGGGDQPQHF

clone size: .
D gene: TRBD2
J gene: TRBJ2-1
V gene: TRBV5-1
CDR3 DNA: TGCGCCAGCAGCTTGATCGGTAGCGGGGGGCCGGGGTACGAGCAGTTCTTC
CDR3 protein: CASSLIGSGGPGYEQFF

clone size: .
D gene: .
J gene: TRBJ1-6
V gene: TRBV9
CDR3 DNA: TGTGCCAGCAGCGTGGGCAGGCCGTATAATTCACCCCTCCACTTT
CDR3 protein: CASSVGRPYNSPLHF

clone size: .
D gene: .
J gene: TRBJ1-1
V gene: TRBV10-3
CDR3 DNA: TGTGCCATCAGTGGGCGAGGGAGAACGAACACTGAAGCTTTCTTT
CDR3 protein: CAISGRGRTNTEAFF

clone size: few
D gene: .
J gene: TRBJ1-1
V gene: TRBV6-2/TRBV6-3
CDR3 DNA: TGTGCCAGCAGTTACGAGGGTGAAGCTTTCTTT
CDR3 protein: CASSYEGEAFF

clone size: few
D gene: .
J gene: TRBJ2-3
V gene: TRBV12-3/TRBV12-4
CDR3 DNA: TGTGCCAGCAGTGCGAGTGGAACGCGGCCGCAGTATTTT
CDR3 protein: CASSASGTRPQYF